This T cell receptor (beta chain) is drawn from a study of blood T cell repertoires in COVID-19. Study-level information: Samples representing acute and convalescent COVID-19 were sourced from the United States, Italy and Spain.

The CDR3 has 15 amino acids. V shed 1 base and J shed 5 bases, with 11 bases lying between them. Germline values: CDR1 LGHDT, CDR2 YNNKEL (reference sequence). Source study methods: It was from reference gene primer amplification that nucleated cell counts were estimated. Here immunoSEQ multiplex PCR was the method, and the copy in TCRdb shows in-frame clones only, minus some. The V and J calls and clone size are taken from that table; D and trimming were inferred from the DNA. The sample has a few hundred thousand clones; around 88% are singletons. The sequence was collected from a woman between 55 and 75 years old with COVID-19, enrolled during active disease. The sample comprised peripheral blood. This chain uses TRBV3-1 (or the pseudogene TRBV3-2) with TRBJ2-2; D is unclear. In DNA, the CDR3 is TGTGCCAGCAGCCAAGTTGCGATGAAGACCGGGGAGCTGTTTTTT. Encoded protein: CASSQVAMKTGELFF.